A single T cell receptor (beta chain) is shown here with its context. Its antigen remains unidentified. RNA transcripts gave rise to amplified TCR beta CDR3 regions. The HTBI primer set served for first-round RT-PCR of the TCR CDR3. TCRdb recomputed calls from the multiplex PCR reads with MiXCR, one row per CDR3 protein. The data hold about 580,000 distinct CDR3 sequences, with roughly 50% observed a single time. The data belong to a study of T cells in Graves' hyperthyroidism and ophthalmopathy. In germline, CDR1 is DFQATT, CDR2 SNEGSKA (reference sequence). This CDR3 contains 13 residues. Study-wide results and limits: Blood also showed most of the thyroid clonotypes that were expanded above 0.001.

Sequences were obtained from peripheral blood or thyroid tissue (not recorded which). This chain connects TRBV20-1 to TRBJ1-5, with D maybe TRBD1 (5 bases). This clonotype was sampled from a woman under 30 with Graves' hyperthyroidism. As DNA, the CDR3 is TGCAGCGTTGGCGGGGCAGCAAATCAGCCCCAGCATTTT. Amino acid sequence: CSVGGAANQPQHF.